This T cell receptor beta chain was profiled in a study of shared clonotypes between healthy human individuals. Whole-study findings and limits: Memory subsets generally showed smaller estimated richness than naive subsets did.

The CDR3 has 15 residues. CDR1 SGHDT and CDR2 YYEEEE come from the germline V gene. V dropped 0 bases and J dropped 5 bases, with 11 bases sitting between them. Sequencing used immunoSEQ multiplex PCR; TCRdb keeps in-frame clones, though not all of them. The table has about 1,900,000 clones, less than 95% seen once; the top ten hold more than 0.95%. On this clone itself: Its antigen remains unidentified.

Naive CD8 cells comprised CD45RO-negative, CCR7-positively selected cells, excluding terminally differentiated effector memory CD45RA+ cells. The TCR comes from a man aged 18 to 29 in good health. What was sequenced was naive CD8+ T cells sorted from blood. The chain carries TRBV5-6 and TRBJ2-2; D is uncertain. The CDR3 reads CASSLAWELTGELFF. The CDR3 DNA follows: TGTGCCAGCAGCTTGGCCTGGGAATTGACCGGGGAGCTGTTTTTT.